These 26 T cell receptor beta chains came from one sample sequenced in a study of CD8 T cells in ankylosing spondylitis. Study-wide points: There was a TCR beta motif, made of several highly homologous variants, that appeared characteristic of ankylosing spondylitis blood.

In TCRdb, the 5' RACE reads were re-called with MiXCR into one record per CDR3 protein. In the table there are some 240,000 distinct CDR3 sequences, 5.5% to 7.5% of which are singletons. Their antigens remain unidentified. Source material: blood, either unsorted or a sorted T cell fraction (not recorded which). These receptor sequences come from a male donor with ankylosing spondylitis.

This clonotype was picked up many times. This rearrangement joins TRBV27 to TRBJ2-7, with 11 positions matching TRBD2. The CDR3 covers 17 residues. Germline V CDR1 and CDR2: MNHEY, SMNVEV (reference sequence). The V segment lost 1 base and the J segment 4 bases; nucleotides outside the gene matches: 9. DNA for the CDR3: TGTGCCAGCAGTTTATACCCCCCTAGCGGGGGGCAGTACGAGCAGTACTTC. Its protein is CASSLYPPSGGQYEQYF.

This clonotype was observed many times. The chain has TRBV7-9 and TRBJ2-1; 13 bases match TRBD2. V lost 4 bases, J lost 7 bases, and 7 bases stayed unmatched. Germline assignment: CDR1 SEHNR and CDR2 FQNEAQ (reference sequence). CDR3 size: 16 residues. CDR3 loop: CASSYPTSGRGNEQFF. In nucleotides, the CDR3 is TGTGCCAGCAGCTATCCTACTAGCGGGAGGGGAAATGAGCAGTTCTTC.

This clonotype was seen ten or more times. The rearrangement uses TRBV7-6 and TRBJ2-7; tentative D call: TRBD2 (6 bases). The CDR3 sequence is 15 residues long. Trimming took 1 base from V and 0 from J, leaving 10 bases between them. The germline CDR1 and CDR2 sequences are SGHVS and FNYEAQ. CDR3 residues: CASSLGIGGSYEQYF. Here the CDR3 DNA reads TGTGCCAGCAGCTTAGGGATCGGGGGCTCCTACGAGCAGTACTTC.

The sample holds many counts of this clonotype. The chain carries TRBV10-3 and TRBJ2-5, with no clear D. Germline assignment: CDR1 ENHRY and CDR2 SYGVKD. The CDR3 is 14 residues long. V lost 3 bases and J lost 4, with 12 bases in between. The CDR3 DNA reads TGTGCCATCAGTGACGGCCTCCGAGGAGAGACCCAGTACTTC. It translates to CAISDGLRGETQYF.

This clonotype was detected ten times or more. Its ends do not fully match the called genes, so a read error is possible. This chain links TRBV20-1 with TRBJ2-5; TRBD1 is a possible D gene (5 bases). This CDR3 contains 12 residues. Germline CDR1 reads DFQATT; CDR2 reads SNEGSKA (reference sequence). The CDR3 spells CSARDGQGTQYF. The CDR3 DNA reads TGCAGTGCTAGAGATGGACAAGGGACCCAGTACTTC.

In this sample, this clonotype turned up many times. V and J are TRBV28 and TRBJ1-2; 7 bases align to TRBD1. The V gene's germline CDR1 is MDHEN and CDR2 SYDVKM. CDR3 size: 13 residues. With V trimmed by 6 bases and J by 6 bases, 7 bases remained unmatched. The CDR3 protein is CASSLRGGHGYTF. The CDR3 DNA is TGTGCCAGCAGCCTCAGGGGGGGGCATGGCTACACCTTC.

Only a few counts were recorded for this clonotype. This chain's CDR3 is CASSYGRRNEQFF. CDR3 DNA sequence: TGTGCCAGCAGTTACGGTAGGAGGAATGAGCAGTTCTTC. The chain recombines TRBV6-2 or TRBV6-3 with TRBJ2-1, with D possibly matching TRBD2 (5 bases). From germline, CDR1 is MNHEY and CDR2 SVGEGT. Trimming pared 2 bases from V and 7 bases from J, leaving 9 bases between. This CDR3 has 13 residues.

This clonotype was picked up many times. The chain joins TRBV7-9 to TRBJ2-5; 8 positions agree with TRBD2. The V segment lost 2 bases and the J segment 2 bases; nucleotides outside the gene matches: 4. This CDR3 comprises 15 residues. Per germline, CDR1 SEHNR and CDR2 FQNEAQ (reference sequence). The CDR3 reads CASSLIAGPQETQYF. CDR3 sequence (DNA): TGTGCCAGCAGCTTAATAGCGGGGCCTCAAGAGACCCAGTACTTC.

This clonotype was seen ten or more times. This chain links TRBV29-1 with TRBJ2-7; 7 nucleotides align to TRBD2. The CDR3 is made up of 13 amino acids. CDR1 is SQVTM, CDR2 ANQGSEA, per germline. V was pared by 7 bases and J by 0 bases, with 6 bases of the junction left unmatched. The CDR3 protein is CSGGGVSSYEQYF. The CDR3 DNA reads as TGCAGCGGGGGAGGGGTAAGCTCCTACGAGCAGTACTTC.

This clonotype was observed at least ten times. The chain is built from TRBV27 and TRBJ2-7; possible D gene TRBD2, 6 bases. CDR1 is MNHEY, CDR2 SMNVEV, per germline (reference sequence). The CDR3 spans 16 residues. V was pared by 2 bases and J by 3 bases, with 17 bases between. CDR3 sequence: CASSLAGGIPYYEQYF. CDR3 in DNA: TGTGCCAGCAGTTTAGCGGGCGGGATTCCTTACTACGAGCAGTACTTC.

In this sample, this clonotype turned up many times. The chain joins TRBV4-1 to TRBJ2-7; D not certain. Germline lookup yields CDR1 MGHRA and CDR2 YSYEKL. This CDR3 contains 14 residues. V lost 0 bases and J lost 1, with 7 bases in between. The CDR3 loop is CASSQERNSYEQYF. CDR3 bases: TGCGCCAGCAGCCAAGAACGTAATTCCTACGAGCAGTACTTC.

This clonotype came up many times. Here the CDR3 reads CASSFGWGNEQFF. CDR3 in DNA: TGCGCCAGCAGCTTTGGATGGGGCAATGAGCAGTTCTTC. The rearrangement uses TRBV5-1 and TRBJ2-1; D is unclear. The CDR3 has 13 residues. The V and J ends lost 2 bases and 6 bases respectively, with 9 bases between them. Germline CDR1 reads SGHRS; CDR2 reads YFSETQ.

In this sample, this clonotype turned up many times. CDR3 sequence (DNA): TGCGCCAGCAGCTGGCTGGCGCGGAACACCGGGGAGCTGTTTTTT. Protein product: CASSWLARNTGELFF. The V and J genes are TRBV5-1 and TRBJ2-2; D is unclear. Trimming took off 3 bases at V and 1 base at J, with 10 bases between the two ends. The CDR3 contains 15 residues. The germline V gene encodes CDR1 SGHRS and CDR2 YFSETQ.

This clonotype was seen at least ten times. The J gene is TRBJ1-4, the V gene TRBV10-2; weak D call: TRBD1 (5 bases). V lost 3 bases, J lost 0 bases, and 8 bases lay in between. Looked up from germline, CDR1 is WSHSY and CDR2 is SAAADI. This CDR3 spans 15 amino acids. The CDR3 DNA follows: TGCGCCAGCAGTGACCCGACAGCAACTAATGAAAAACTGTTTTTT. Protein: CASSDPTATNEKLFF.

Details on this clonotype: A much larger clone lies a single base off, so this may be a read error. The J gene is TRBJ2-1, the V gene TRBV6-2 or TRBV6-3, with 8 bases lining up with TRBD2. CDR1 is MNHEY and CDR2 is SVGEGT in the germline V gene. This CDR3 has 15 amino acids. Here the CDR3 DNA reads TGTGCCAGCAGTTACGGGTCGGGAGGGATGGATGAGCGGTTCTTC. This gives the protein CASSYGSGGMDERFF.

In this sample, this clonotype turned up many times. The chain combines TRBV7-9 with TRBJ1-5; TRBD1 agrees at 8 bases. The germline V gene has CDR1 SEHNR and CDR2 FQNEAQ (reference sequence). V dropped 4 bases and J dropped 7; count of bases not matched to a gene: 9. The length of the CDR3 is 15 residues. CDR3 in amino acids: CASSSGQGPNQPQHF. The CDR3 DNA follows: TGTGCCAGCAGCTCAGGACAGGGACCTAACCAGCCCCAGCATTTT.

CDR3 in amino acids: CASSLQTAPYEQYF. In DNA form, the CDR3 reads TGCGCCAGCAGCCTTCAGACGGCCCCCTACGAGCAGTACTTC. V usage is TRBV4-3 and J usage is TRBJ2-7; D ambiguous. V was trimmed by 4 bases and J by 2 bases, leaving 12 bases between them. Looked up from germline, CDR1 is LGHNA and CDR2 is YSLEER. This CDR3 is built from 14 residues.

This clonotype came up many times. V gene TRBV12-3 or TRBV12-4 combines with J gene TRBJ2-5; D may be TRBD1 (5 bases). The CDR3 sequence is 13 residues long. V dropped 5 bases and J dropped 4 bases, with 11 bases sitting between them. CDR3: CASSPDRRETQYF. DNA for the CDR3: TGTGCCAGCAGTCCCGACAGACGAGAGACCCAGTACTTC.

This clonotype was counted ten times or more. Here the CDR3 DNA reads TGTGCCACGGGTCTCGGCGGGGGCAATCAGCCCCAGCATTTT. Amino acids: CATGLGGGNQPQHF. The chain links TRBV6-2 or TRBV6-3 to TRBJ1-5; no clear D gene. In germline, CDR1 is MNHEY, CDR2 SVGEGT. V was cut by 10 bases and J by 2 bases, with 15 bases left in between. The CDR3 is 14 residues long.

The chain combines TRBV18 with TRBJ1-2, with TRBD1 as a possible D gene (6 bases). V was shortened by 3 bases and J by 4 bases, with 12 bases between the two germline ends. CDR1 and CDR2 from the germline V gene are KGHSH and LQKENI. The CDR3 extends over 14 amino acids. The CDR3 loop reads CASSPRTDGYGYTF. In DNA form, the CDR3 reads TGTGCCAGCTCACCCCGGACAGACGGCTATGGCTACACCTTC.

The chain is built from TRBV20-1 and TRBJ1-2; D possibly corresponds to TRBD1 (5 bases). The CDR3 covers 15 residues. V lost 0 bases and J lost 3, with 14 bases in between. Germline V gives CDR1 DFQATT, CDR2 SNEGSKA (reference sequence). In nucleotides, the CDR3 is TGCAGTGCTAGAGACATGGAAAGGGGAGACTATGGCTACACCTTC. Translation: CSARDMERGDYGYTF.

The sample holds a few counts of this clonotype. The V and J genes are TRBV7-6 and TRBJ2-7; maybe TRBD2 (6 bases). Trimming shortened V by 5 bases and J by 0 bases, and 14 bases separated the two germline ends. There are 15 residues in the CDR3. The germline V gene encodes CDR1 SGHVS and CDR2 FNYEAQ. CDR3 sequence: CASSVDGGISYEQYF. The CDR3 nucleotides are TGTGCCAGCAGCGTGGATGGAGGGATCTCCTACGAGCAGTACTTC.

This clonotype was found many times. The chain links TRBV20-1 to TRBJ1-6, with D hard to call. The CDR3 extends over 13 amino acids. Germline V gene data show CDR1 as DFQATT and CDR2 as SNEGSKA (reference sequence). Trimming left V 2 bases short and J 3 bases short, with 5 bases between. CDR3 protein: CSARRGYNSPLHF. The CDR3 bases are TGCAGTGCTAGACGCGGCTATAATTCACCCCTCCACTTT.

At least ten counts were recorded for this clonotype. V and J are TRBV6-2 or TRBV6-3 and TRBJ2-1, with D unresolved. This CDR3 has 11 amino acids. Germline-derived CDR1 and CDR2 are MNHEY and SVGEGT. V was clipped by 2 bases and J by 10 bases, with 6 bases between them. CDR3 region: CASSYPTEQFF. In DNA, the CDR3 is TGTGCCAGCAGTTACCCCACGGAGCAGTTCTTC.

This clonotype was picked up many times. The chain joins TRBV5-1 to TRBJ1-2; D is unclear. The V gene lost 0 bases and the J gene lost 3 bases, with 12 bases spanning the gap. Germline-derived CDR1 and CDR2 are SGHRS and YFSETQ. This CDR3 has 15 residues. CDR3 amino acids: CASSLGHQPHYGYTF. CDR3 nucleotides: TGCGCCAGCAGCTTGGGTCACCAACCTCACTATGGCTACACCTTC.

Ten or more counts support this clonotype. J is TRBJ2-3 and V is TRBV5-1; D is possibly TRBD2 (6 bases). Trimming shortened V by 4 bases and J by 3 bases, and 21 bases separated the two germline ends. CDR3 length equals 17 residues. Germline CDR1 reads SGHRS; CDR2 reads YFSETQ. DNA of the CDR3: TGCGCCAGCAGCAAAATCCCGGGAGAAAGAGTTACAGATACGCAGTATTTT. Amino acid sequence: CASSKIPGERVTDTQYF.